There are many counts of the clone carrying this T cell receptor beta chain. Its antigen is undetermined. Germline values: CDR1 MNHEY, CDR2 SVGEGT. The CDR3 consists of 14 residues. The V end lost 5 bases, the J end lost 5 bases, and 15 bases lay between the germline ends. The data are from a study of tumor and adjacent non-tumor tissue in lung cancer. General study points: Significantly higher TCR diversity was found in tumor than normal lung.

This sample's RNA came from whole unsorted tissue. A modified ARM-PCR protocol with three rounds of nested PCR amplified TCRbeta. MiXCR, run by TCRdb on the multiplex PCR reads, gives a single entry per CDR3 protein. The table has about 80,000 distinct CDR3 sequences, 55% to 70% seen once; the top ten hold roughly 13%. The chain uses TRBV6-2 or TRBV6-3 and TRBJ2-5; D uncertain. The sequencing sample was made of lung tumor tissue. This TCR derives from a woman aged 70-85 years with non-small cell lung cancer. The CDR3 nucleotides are TGTGCCAGCAGTCCCCGGTTGGGCGGCGAGACCCAGTACTTC. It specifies CASSPRLGGETQYF.